A selection of T cell receptor beta chains follows, all from one sample in a study of molecular identifiers for immune sequencing clone quantification. Each CDR3 protein gets one entry after TCRdb re-called the PCR reads with MiXCR. The profile covers 550,000 to 750,000 distinct CDR3 sequences, with about 20% appearing a single time and roughly 0.9% taken by the ten largest. Sequencing was done on a sample of naive CD8+ T cells from blood, with Jurkat cell RNA spiked in. All receptors derive from a human donor in good health. Some libraries in this study had Jurkat cell RNA spiked in. CDR3s leave out the opening cysteine and the closing phenylalanine or tryptophan. Each record gives: clone size, V gene, J gene, CDR3 protein. Size tells how often a clone was seen (once, few, many) or the class of an expanded clone, and some rows leave it out.

size: many; V: TRBV7-9; J: TRBJ2-3; CDR3: ASSLAPIGLAGGDTQY
size: many; V: TRBV7-7; J: TRBJ2-5; CDR3: ASSSLAGGKETQY
size: many; V: TRBV6-6; J: TRBJ1-1; CDR3: ASREGQGEAF
size: many; V: TRBV29-1; J: TRBJ1-2; CDR3: SAEPTGEPGYT
size: many; V: TRBV9; J: TRBJ2-3; CDR3: ASSVTGTARDTQY
size: few; V: TRBV19; J: TRBJ2-7; CDR3: ASSLGQGGSEQY
size: many; V: TRBV5-1; J: TRBJ1-2; CDR3: ASSPGVQDR
size: many; V: TRBV6-2/TRBV6-3; J: TRBJ1-5; CDR3: ASSYDTGFNQPQH
size: many; V: TRBV27; J: TRBJ1-5; CDR3: ASSLSPRAGQH
size: many; V: TRBV29-1; J: TRBJ2-3; CDR3: SVPLPGSFTDTQY
size: few; V: TRBV19; J: TRBJ1-2; CDR3: ASSAGQGIYGYT
size: many; V: TRBV2; J: TRBJ2-2; CDR3: ASSERGTGELF
size: many; V: TRBV5-1; J: TRBJ2-5; CDR3: ASSLEGGPQETQY
size: many; V: TRBV6-5; J: TRBJ2-3; CDR3: ASSSHRAPTDTQY
size: NA; V: TRBV3-1; J: TRBJ2-1; CDR3: ASSQAFRSQDDEQL
size: many; V: TRBV27; J: TRBJ1-1; CDR3: ASRGQGLEAF
size: few; V: TRBV19; J: TRBJ1-5; CDR3: ASSMNQGGPQH
size: few; V: TRBV30; J: TRBJ1-1; CDR3: AWSVGQGARYEAF
size: NA; V: TRBV20-1; J: TRBJ2-7; CDR3: SAREGFYYEQY
size: many; V: TRBV29-1; J: TRBJ1-1; CDR3: SVQDIGFTAEAF
size: few; V: TRBV27; J: TRBJ1-1; CDR3: ASSLFGDMNTEAF
size: many; V: TRBV4-1; J: TRBJ2-7; CDR3: ASSQARQGSYEQY
size: few; V: TRBV4-3; J: TRBJ2-3; CDR3: ASSQRQGALTDTQY
size: many; V: TRBV5-1; J: TRBJ2-7; CDR3: ASSTSGGPYEQY